The 19 T cell receptor beta chains in this list originate from one sample, sequenced in a study of prognosis after radiotherapy for stage I lung cancer. TCR beta CDR3 was amplified from genomic DNA by two-round multiplex PCR. Every TRBV and TRBJ gene had its own specific primer in first-round PCR. Each CDR3 protein gets one entry after TCRdb re-called the multiplex PCR reads with MiXCR. The sample includes about 16,000 distinct CDR3 sequences, around 32% of them seen just once. The source was PBMCs, collected before or after stereotactic body radiation therapy (not recorded which). Receptors originate from a donor older than 45 with non-small cell lung cancer.

This clonotype was seen many times. CDR3 residues: CASTLAGGDEQFF. CDR3 DNA: TGTGCCAGCACTTTAGCGGGAGGCGATGAGCAGTTCTTC. This chain joins TRBV6-2 or TRBV6-3 and TRBJ2-1, with 10 bases lining up with TRBD2. Germline CDR1 reads MNHEY; CDR2 reads SVGEGT. The CDR3 is made up of 13 amino acids. With V trimmed by 7 bases and J by 8 bases, 5 bases remained unmatched.

This clonotype was found many times. The V call is TRBV28, the J call TRBJ1-5; D not resolved. Germline V gene sequence: CDR1 MDHEN, CDR2 SYDVKM. With 1 base removed from V and 1 base from J, the gap between germline ends came to 11 bases. This CDR3 comprises 16 residues. CDR3 nucleotide sequence: TGTGCCAGCAGTTTATTAAGGGAGAGGAGCAATCAGCCCCAGCATTTT. Its protein is CASSLLRERSNQPQHF.

In its sample, this clonotype was seen many times. The CDR3 DNA sequence: TGTGCCAGCAGTGATTATGGCGCAAGCTACAATGAGCAGTTCTTC. Its translation is CASSDYGASYNEQFF. The chain is built from TRBV2 and TRBJ2-1; D not certain. V was trimmed by 3 bases and J by 3 bases, leaving 12 bases between them. CDR1 is SNHLY and CDR2 is FYNNEI in the germline V gene. This CDR3 region has 15 residues.

In this sample, this clonotype turned up many times. The rearrangement joins TRBV20-1 to TRBJ1-1, with D uncertain. The V gene's germline CDR1 is DFQATT and CDR2 SNEGSKA (reference sequence). The CDR3 loop spans 11 amino acids. The CDR3 sequence is CLGRMNTEAFF. For the CDR3, the DNA is TGCCTAGGACGCATGAACACTGAAGCTTTCTTT.

The sample holds many counts of this clonotype. V is TRBV28 and J is TRBJ2-6; D remains unclear. The V and J ends lost 5 bases and 0 bases respectively, with 2 bases between them. The germline V gene has CDR1 MDHEN and CDR2 SYDVKM. The CDR3 is 13 amino acids. As DNA, the CDR3 is TGTGCCAGCAGTGTCTCTGGGGCCAACGTCCTGACTTTC. Translating it yields CASSVSGANVLTF.

This clonotype was detected a few times. One base separates it from a far larger clone, so it is likely a read error. V gene TRBV6-2 or TRBV6-3 combines with J gene TRBJ2-2, with 8 bases identical to TRBD1. This CDR3 spans 15 amino acids. Germline V lookup: CDR1 MNHEY, CDR2 SVGEGT. The chain's CDR3 is CASRRQGINTGERFF. The CDR3 bases are TGTGCCAGCAGGAGACAGGGGATAAACACCGGGGAGCGGTTTTTT.

This chain's CDR3 is CASSQGQGDGYTF. The DNA of the CDR3 is TGCGCCAGCAGCCAAGGACAGGGTGACGGCTACACCTTC. The gene calls are TRBV4-1 and TRBJ1-2; the match to TRBD1 covers 7 bases. The germline CDR1 and CDR2 sequences are MGHRA and YSYEKL. The ends lost 1 base at V and 8 bases at J; junction bases unmatched: 4. This CDR3 has 13 residues.

This clonotype came up many times. The rearrangement uses TRBV7-9 and TRBJ1-1, with a possible D match to TRBD1 (5 bases). The CDR3 is 15 amino acids. The V end lost 5 bases, the J end lost 5 bases, and 18 bases lay between the germline ends. The germline V gene has CDR1 SEHNR and CDR2 FQNEAQ (reference sequence). DNA of the CDR3: TGTGCCAGCAGCCCACTCGGGGCGGTGGGAACTGAAGCTTTCTTT. Translated: CASSPLGAVGTEAFF.

This clonotype was recorded at least ten times. The chain carries TRBV12-3 or TRBV12-4 and TRBJ2-5; tentative D call: TRBD2 (6 bases). V was cut by 6 bases and J by 0 bases, with 14 bases left in between. The length of the CDR3 is 15 residues. The CDR3 spells CASSLSGLNQETQYF. The CDR3 DNA reads TGTGCCAGCAGCCTTAGCGGACTGAACCAAGAGACCCAGTACTTC.

This clonotype was counted at least ten times. The J gene is TRBJ1-6, the V gene TRBV19, with D possibly being TRBD1 (6 bases). The CDR3 loop spans 15 amino acids. V lost 4 bases and J lost 10, with 17 bases in between. Germline V gene sequence: CDR1 LNHDA, CDR2 SQIVND (reference sequence). This CDR3 reads CASSTIQGQGSPLHF. DNA of the CDR3: TGTGCCAGTAGTACGATACAGGGTCAAGGATCACCCCTCCACTTT.

Concerning this clonotype itself: A junction boundary mismatches the germline segment, possibly from a read error. The gene calls are TRBV6-1 and TRBJ1-3; unclear D gene. The CDR3 is made up of 16 amino acids. The V gene's germline CDR1 is MNHNS and CDR2 SASEGT. CDR3 in amino acids: CASSRVRPDSGNTIHF. The CDR3, as DNA: TGTGCCAGCAGCCGAGTCAGGCCGGACTCTGGAAACACCATACATTTT.

The table lists this clonotype with a few counts. A single base separates this from a much larger clone, so it may be a read error. This chain connects TRBV19 to TRBJ2-1; TRBD2 agrees at 7 bases. This CDR3 is built from 15 residues. V lost 9 bases and J lost 7; bases outside the gene matches: 15. In germline, CDR1 is LNHDA, CDR2 SQIVND (reference sequence). This CDR3 reads CASGKRGRFWNEQFF. CDR3 coding DNA: TGTGCCAGCGGAAAGCGGGGAAGGTTTTGGAATGAGCAGTTCTTC.

In this sample, this clonotype turned up many times. V and J are TRBV6-4 and TRBJ2-7, with TRBD2 matching 9 bases. This CDR3 contains 18 residues. Germline trimming cut 0 bases from V and 4 bases from J; bases unmatched to any gene: 13. Germline V gives CDR1 MRHNA, CDR2 SNTAGT. CDR3 DNA sequence: TGTGCCAGCAGTGACTCCTCAGATGTGCGGGAGGGTGATTACGAGCAGTACTTC. It encodes CASSDSSDVREGDYEQYF.

This clonotype was seen many times. This rearrangement joins TRBV5-5 to TRBJ1-4; D is uncertain. Germline assignment: CDR1 SGHKS and CDR2 YYEKEE (reference sequence). Trimming left V 3 bases short and J 5 bases short, with 8 bases between. This CDR3 contains 13 residues. DNA of the CDR3: TGTGCCAGCAGCTCGGGAGGCAATGAAAAACTGTTTTTT. Encoded protein: CASSSGGNEKLFF.

There are many counts of this clonotype. The V and J genes are TRBV2 and TRBJ2-7, with 13 bases matching TRBD2. This CDR3 comprises 14 residues. After removal of 11 bases from V and 6 bases from J, the junction contained 10 bases not matched to a gene. Germline CDR1 and CDR2: SNHLY and FYNNEI. CDR3 sequence reads: CADGTSGTSLEQYF. Written as DNA, the CDR3 is TGTGCCGACGGGACTAGCGGGACCTCCCTCGAGCAGTACTTC.

This clonotype is medium-sized within its sample. The V and J genes are TRBV10-2 and TRBJ2-1; no clear D. Per the germline V gene, CDR1 is WSHSY and CDR2 is SAAADI. V was pared by 3 bases and J by 0 bases, with 6 bases between. The CDR3 consists of 14 residues. The DNA for the CDR3 is TGCGCCAGCAGTGATACGAGCTCCTACAATGAGCAGTTCTTC. Its translation is CASSDTSSYNEQFF.

This clonotype was counted at least ten times. The CDR3 DNA is TGTGCCAGCAGCCTTGAAGGGGTCACAGATACGCAGTATTTT. Encoded protein: CASSLEGVTDTQYF. The rearrangement links TRBV5-4 to TRBJ2-3; D might be TRBD1 (5 bases). Germline V lookup: CDR1 SGHNT, CDR2 YYREEE (reference sequence). The CDR3 length is 14 residues. V dropped 4 bases and J dropped 2 bases, with 11 bases sitting between them.

In regard to this clonotype: At one end the junction does not follow the germline gene, possibly because of a read error. V is TRBV6-2 or TRBV6-3 and J is TRBJ1-4, with TRBD1 matching over 8 bases. Germline-derived CDR1 and CDR2 are MNHEY and SVGEGT. The CDR3 loop spans 17 amino acids. The CDR3 reads CASKGDRCISTNEKLFF. The CDR3 DNA is TGTGCCAGCAAGGGGGACAGGTGTATTTCAACTAATGAAAAACTGTTTTTC.

This clonotype was observed at least ten times. This chain joins TRBV9 and TRBJ1-4; the D gene is possibly TRBD1 (6 bases). The CDR3 loop spans 16 amino acids. The V end lost 0 bases, the J end lost 2 bases, and 11 bases lay between the germline ends. Per the germline V gene, CDR1 is SGDLS and CDR2 is YYNGEE. The CDR3 loop is CASSVAEGQTNEKLFF. The DNA of the CDR3 is TGTGCCAGCAGCGTAGCCGAAGGACAGACTAATGAAAAACTGTTTTTT.